This passage covers 24 T cell receptor beta chains from one sample sequenced in a study of T cell responses to AZD1222 COVID-19 vaccine. The table came from immunoSEQ multiplex PCR; TCRdb's copy has only in-frame clones and leaves some out. The top ten hold about 5.2% of the sample, which has tens of thousands of clones, 85% to 95% seen once. The sequenced sample was peripheral blood, obtained on day 0 of AZD1222 vaccination. The receptor set was obtained from an adult in good health.

The V and J genes are TRBV7-8 and TRBJ2-2, with D possibly matching TRBD1 (5 bases). V was cut by 1 base and J by 1 base, with 10 bases left in between. There are 16 residues in the CDR3. Germline V gene lookup returns CDR1 SGHVS and CDR2 FQNEAQ. The CDR3: CASSLVFRGNTGELFF. In nucleotides, the CDR3 is TGTGCCAGCAGCTTAGTTTTTAGGGGGAACACCGGGGAGCTGTTTTTT.

This sequence joins TRBV10-1 and TRBJ1-5; D perhaps matches TRBD1 (6 bases). Deletions cut 8 bases from V and 6 bases from J, with 23 bases between. The CDR3 contains 16 residues. Per germline, CDR1 WNHNN and CDR2 SYGVQD (reference sequence). The CDR3 DNA sequence: TGCGCCAGCCCAGGTCGATTACAGGGAGGGTGTCAGCCCCAGCATTTT. Translation gives CASPGRLQGGCQPQHF.

The chain combines TRBV3-1 (or the pseudogene TRBV3-2) with TRBJ2-7; 7 bases line up with TRBD1. V lost 4 bases to trimming and J lost 2 bases; unmatched junction nucleotides: 11. Germline CDR1 reads LGHDT; CDR2 reads YNNKEL (reference sequence). CDR3 length: 16 amino acids. CDR3 sequence reads: CASSLRGQGIPYEQYF. As DNA, the CDR3 is TGTGCCAGCAGCCTAAGGGGGCAGGGGATCCCCTACGAGCAGTACTTC.

This sequence joins TRBV21-1 and TRBJ2-2; TRBD1 reflects the table's D call only, with no check against the DNA. TRBV21-1 is described as a pseudogene. This CDR3 is 16 amino acids long. CDR3 protein: CASSKDTFANTGELFF. The CDR3 DNA reads as TGTGCCAGCAGCAAAGACACGTTCGCGAACACCGGGGAGCTGTTTTTT.

The rearrangement joins TRBV19 to TRBJ2-2, with TRBD1 matching 7 bases. CDR1 is LNHDA and CDR2 is SQIVND in the germline V gene (reference sequence). This CDR3 has 15 amino acids. V dropped 6 bases and J dropped 4; count of bases not matched to a gene: 8. The CDR3: CASSRGKEATGELFF. The CDR3, as DNA: TGTGCCAGTAGCAGGGGGAAGGAGGCCACCGGGGAGCTGTTTTTT.

This clone was observed a single time. The V and J genes are TRBV6-5 and TRBJ2-1; a possible D gene is TRBD2 (6 bases). The V gene lost 3 bases and the J gene lost 4 bases, with 13 bases spanning the gap. The V gene's germline CDR1 is MNHEY and CDR2 SVGAGI. The CDR3 extends over 15 amino acids. This CDR3 reads CASSYSSGDYNEQFF. The CDR3 coding sequence is TGTGCCAGCAGTTATAGTAGCGGTGATTACAATGAGCAGTTCTTC.

The chain combines TRBV28 with TRBJ1-2; 7 bases align to TRBD1. Germline CDR1 and CDR2: MDHEN and SYDVKM. The CDR3 is made up of 15 amino acids. J was trimmed by 2 bases and V by 3 bases; bases with no gene match: 6. The DNA of the CDR3 is TGTGCCAGCAGTTTTAGTACAGGGGTGAACTATGGCTACACCTTC. Amino acid sequence: CASSFSTGVNYGYTF.

This clone was counted a single time. The gene calls are TRBV6-6 and TRBJ1-3; no clear D gene. Trimming removed 7 bases at V and 4 bases at J, with 20 bases between. The CDR3 consists of 16 residues. Germline CDR1 and CDR2: MNHNY and SVGAGI (reference sequence). The CDR3 region has the DNA TGTGCCAGCAAAGCTGCCGACCTTGCTGGAGGAAACACCATATATTTT. It translates to CASKAADLAGGNTIYF.

The chain carries TRBV5-1 and TRBJ2-2; 8 bases are a match to TRBD2. V was pared by 3 bases and J by 4 bases, with 5 bases of the junction left unmatched. CDR3 length: 15 residues. Germline CDR1 is SGHRS and CDR2 is YFSETQ. The CDR3 sequence is CASSSGGATTGELFF. CDR3 DNA: TGCGCCAGCAGCTCGGGGGGGGCAACCACCGGGGAGCTGTTTTTT.

For this clone: The same CDR3 can be traced to other DNA sequences in this sample. The chain joins TRBV2 to TRBJ1-2; 7 bases are a match to TRBD1. V lost 2 bases to trimming and J lost 0 bases; unmatched junction nucleotides: 0. Germline V gene data show CDR1 as SNHLY and CDR2 as FYNNEI. There are 14 residues in the CDR3. CDR3 sequence reads: CASSETGANYGYTF. The DNA for the CDR3 is TGTGCCAGCAGTGAAACAGGGGCTAACTATGGCTACACCTTC.

This chain uses TRBV9 with TRBJ2-5, with D unclear. Germline-derived CDR1 and CDR2 are SGDLS and YYNGEE. The CDR3 spans 14 residues. The V and J ends lost 0 bases and 4 bases respectively, with 10 bases between them. The CDR3 region has the DNA TGTGCCAGCAGCGTAGGAAACGGTATAGAGACCCAGTACTTC. Encoded protein: CASSVGNGIETQYF.

The chain is built from TRBV9 and TRBJ1-6, with D perhaps matching TRBD1 (5 bases). Germline V gives CDR1 SGDLS, CDR2 YYNGEE. Trimming removed 1 base from V and 8 bases from J, with 10 bases in between. The CDR3 contains 14 residues. The CDR3 nucleotides read TGTGCCAGCAGCGTACAGGGTGAAGATTCACCCCTCCACTTT. Translating it yields CASSVQGEDSPLHF.

V is TRBV19 and J is TRBJ1-2; unclear D gene. The CDR3 spans 15 residues. V shed 3 bases and J shed 3 bases, with 14 bases lying between them. From germline, CDR1 is LNHDA and CDR2 SQIVND (reference sequence). The CDR3 spells CASSIWSEVYYGYTF. The CDR3 nucleotides are TGTGCCAGTAGTATCTGGTCGGAGGTCTACTATGGCTACACCTTC.

The DNA for the CDR3 is TGTGCCAGCAGCGCCGACAGAACCAATCAGCCCCAGCATTTT. This translates into CASSADRTNQPQHF. The chain joins TRBV9 to TRBJ1-5; perhaps TRBD1 as D (5 bases). This CDR3 is built from 14 residues. CDR1 is SGDLS and CDR2 is YYNGEE in the germline V gene. V was shortened by 3 bases and J by 3 bases, with 10 bases between the two germline ends.

The chain is built from TRBV19 and TRBJ1-4; no clear D. The germline gives CDR1 LNHDA, CDR2 SQIVND (reference sequence). V was clipped by 1 base and J by 0 bases, with 6 bases between them. The CDR3 covers 15 residues. The CDR3 DNA follows: TGTGCCAGTAGTATAGTAGTTGCAACTAATGAAAAACTGTTTTTT. It yields the protein CASSIVVATNEKLFF. The whole variable domain, filled in from reference TRBV19 and TRBJ1-4, reads DGGITQSPKYLFRKEGQNVTLSCEQNLNHDAMYWYRQDPGQGLRLIYYSQIVNDFQKGDIAEGYSVSREKKESFPLTVTSAQKNPTAFYLCASSIVVATNEKLFFGSGTQLSVL.

This chain links TRBV10-3 with TRBJ1-4; TRBD1 agrees at 8 bases. The V and J ends lost 6 bases and 7 bases, in that order; junction bases with no gene match: 4. Germline loops: CDR1 ENHRY, CDR2 SYGVKD. The CDR3 runs 13 residues. CDR3 protein: CAISGTGPEKLFF. The DNA for the CDR3 is TGTGCCATCAGCGGGACAGGACCTGAAAAACTGTTTTTT.

On this clone: One end of the junction fails to match germline, which may point to a read error. This chain connects TRBV7-7 to TRBJ2-3; 7 bases are shared with TRBD1. CDR1 and CDR2 from the germline V gene are SSHAT and FNYEAQ (reference sequence). This CDR3 is 13 amino acids long. The CDR3 sequence: CASSSETGATQYF. As DNA, the CDR3 is TGTGCTAGCAGCTCTGAAACAGGGGCTACGCAGTATTTT.

The chain combines TRBV19 with TRBJ2-1; D perhaps matches TRBD2 (6 bases). This CDR3 is 13 amino acids long. Looked up from germline, CDR1 is LNHDA and CDR2 is SQIVND (reference sequence). Trimming removed 4 bases from V and 8 bases from J, with 12 bases in between. CDR3 sequence (DNA): TGTGCCAGTAGTAGCCTAGCGCAAGATGAGCAGTTCTTC. Translation: CASSSLAQDEQFF. The complete variable domain, with remaining parts taken from reference TRBV19 and TRBJ2-1, reads DGGITQSPKYLFRKEGQNVTLSCEQNLNHDAMYWYRQDPGQGLRLIYYSQIVNDFQKGDIAEGYSVSREKKESFPLTVTSAQKNPTAFYLCASSSLAQDEQFFGPGTRLTVL.

This clone was observed once. V is TRBV3-1 (or the pseudogene TRBV3-2) and J is TRBJ1-1; 7 positions agree with TRBD1. The germline gives CDR1 LGHDT, CDR2 YNNKEL (reference sequence). The CDR3 is 14 amino acids. Trimming took 4 bases from V and 7 from J; bases not matched to a gene: 9. The CDR3 DNA reads TGTGCCAGCAGCCTTTCTAGGGGGCTTGGTGAAGCTTTCTTT. As protein: CASSLSRGLGEAFF.

V usage is TRBV18 and J usage is TRBJ2-4; 10 positions match TRBD2. V shed 3 bases and J 7 bases; nucleotides not matched to a gene: 6. Per the germline V gene, CDR1 is KGHSH and CDR2 is LQKENI. This CDR3 has 15 residues. CDR3 coding DNA: TGTGCCAGCTCACCGTTAGCGGGGGGCCGGAACATTCAGTACTTC. Translated, it gives CASSPLAGGRNIQYF.

The CDR3 region is CASSQDLGAGDRCTF. The DNA for the CDR3 is TGTGCCAGCAGCCAAGATCTGGGTGCGGGGGATCGGTGCACCTTC. This sequence joins TRBV14 and TRBJ1-2; TRBD1 is a possible D gene (5 bases). V was trimmed by 0 bases and J by 13 bases, leaving 21 bases between them. This CDR3 contains 15 residues. The germline V gene has CDR1 SGHDN and CDR2 FVKESK. The complete variable domain, with remaining parts taken from reference TRBV14 and TRBJ1-2, reads EAGVTQFPSHSVIEKGQTVTLRCDPISGHDNLYWYRRVMGKEIKFLLHFVKESKQDESGMPNNRFLAERTGGTYSTLKVQPAELEDSGVYFCASSQDLGAGDRCTFGSGTRLTVV.

The chain combines TRBV19 with TRBJ1-5; tentatively, D is TRBD1 (6 bases). The germline CDR1 and CDR2 sequences are LNHDA and SQIVND (reference sequence). The CDR3 is made up of 14 amino acids. V lost 5 bases and J lost 6, with 14 bases in between. CDR3: CASSLRGGAQPQHF. The DNA for the CDR3 is TGTGCCAGTAGTCTCCGGGGGGGCGCTCAGCCCCAGCATTTT.

The rearrangement joins TRBV6-2 or TRBV6-3 to TRBJ2-7; D is tentatively TRBD1 or TRBD2 (7 bases each). This CDR3 contains 16 residues. Germline assignment: CDR1 MNHEY and CDR2 SVGEGT. Between the trimmed V and J ends, which lost 0 bases and 4 bases, there was a span of 16 bases. The chain's CDR3 is CASSYSMGGGEYEQYF. CDR3 in DNA: TGTGCCAGCAGTTACTCGATGGGAGGGGGCGAGTACGAGCAGTACTTC.

The chain employs TRBV27 and TRBJ1-6; possibly TRBD1 for D (6 bases). This CDR3 comprises 19 residues. CDR1 is MNHEY and CDR2 is SMNVEV in the germline V gene (reference sequence). Trimming took off 2 bases at V and 4 bases at J, with 21 bases between the two ends. The CDR3 region has the DNA TGTGCCAGCAGTTTAGTAGGATTGTCCGGGGGCACGTATAATTCACCCCTCCACTTT. This translates into CASSLVGLSGGTYNSPLHF.